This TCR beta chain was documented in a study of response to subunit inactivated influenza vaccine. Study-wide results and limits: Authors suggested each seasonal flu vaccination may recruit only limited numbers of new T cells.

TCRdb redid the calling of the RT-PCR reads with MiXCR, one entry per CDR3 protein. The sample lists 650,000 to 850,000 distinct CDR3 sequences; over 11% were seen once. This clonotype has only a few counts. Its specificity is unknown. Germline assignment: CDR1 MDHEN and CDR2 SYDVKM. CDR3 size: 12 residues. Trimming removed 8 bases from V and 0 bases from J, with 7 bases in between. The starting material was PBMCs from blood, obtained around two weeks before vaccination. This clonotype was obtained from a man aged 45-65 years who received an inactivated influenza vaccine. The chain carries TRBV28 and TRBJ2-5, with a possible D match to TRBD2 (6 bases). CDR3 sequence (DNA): TGTGCCAGCGCGGGGCACCAAGAGACCCAGTACTTC. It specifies CASAGHQETQYF.